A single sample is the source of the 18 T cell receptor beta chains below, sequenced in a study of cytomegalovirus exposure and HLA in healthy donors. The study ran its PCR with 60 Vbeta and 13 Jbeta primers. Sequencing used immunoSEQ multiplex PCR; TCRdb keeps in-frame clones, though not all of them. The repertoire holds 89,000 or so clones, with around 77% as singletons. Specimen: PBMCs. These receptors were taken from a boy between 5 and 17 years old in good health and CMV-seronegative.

As DNA, the CDR3 is TGTGCCTGGATGGGGCCTGGAGGGGAAAAACTGTTTTTT. Residues: CAWMGPGGEKLFF. V is TRBV30 and J is TRBJ1-4, with D perhaps matching TRBD1 (5 bases). V was clipped by 4 bases and J by 8 bases, with 14 bases between them. Germline V gene data show CDR1 as GTSNPN and CDR2 as SVGIG (reference sequence). The CDR3 is 13 amino acids.

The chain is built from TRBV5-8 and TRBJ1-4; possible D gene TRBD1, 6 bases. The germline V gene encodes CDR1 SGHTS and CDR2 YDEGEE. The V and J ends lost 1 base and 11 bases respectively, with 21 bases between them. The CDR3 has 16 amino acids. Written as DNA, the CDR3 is TGTGCCAGCAGCTTGTTATTCAGGCAGGGGATGCCGAAACTGTTTTTT. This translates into CASSLLFRQGMPKLFF. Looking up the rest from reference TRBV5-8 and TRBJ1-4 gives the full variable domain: EAGVTQSPTHLIKTRGQQATLRCSPISGHTSVYWYQQALGLGLQFLLWYDEGEERNRGNFPPRFSGRQFPNYSSELNVNALELEDSALYLCASSLLFRQGMPKLFFGSGTQLSVL.

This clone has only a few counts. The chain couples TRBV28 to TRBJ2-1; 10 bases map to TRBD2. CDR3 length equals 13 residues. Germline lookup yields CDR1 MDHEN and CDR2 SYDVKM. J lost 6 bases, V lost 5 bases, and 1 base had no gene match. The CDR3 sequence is CASSKRGGNEQFF. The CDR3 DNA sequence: TGTGCCAGCAGTAAGCGGGGGGGCAATGAGCAGTTCTTC.

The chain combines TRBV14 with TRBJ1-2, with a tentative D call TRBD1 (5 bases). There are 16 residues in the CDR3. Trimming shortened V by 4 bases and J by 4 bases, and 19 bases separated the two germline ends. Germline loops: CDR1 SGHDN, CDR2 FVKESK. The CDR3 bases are TGTGCCAGCAGCCCCCGAGGGACTCGGAGGGTCTATGGCTACACCTTC. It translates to CASSPRGTRRVYGYTF.

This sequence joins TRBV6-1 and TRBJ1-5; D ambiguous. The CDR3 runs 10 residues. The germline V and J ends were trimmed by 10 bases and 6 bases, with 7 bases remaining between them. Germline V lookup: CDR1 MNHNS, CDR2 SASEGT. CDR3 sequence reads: CATSGQPQHF. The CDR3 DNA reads TGTGCCACCTCCGGTCAGCCCCAGCATTTT.

As DNA, the CDR3 is TGCGCCAGCAGCCAAGAAGGGCTAGCGGGAGGGTACGAGCAGTACTTC. Its protein is CASSQEGLAGGYEQYF. The rearrangement joins TRBV4-1 to TRBJ2-7, with 12 bases fitting TRBD2. The V and J ends lost 0 bases and 4 bases, in that order; junction bases with no gene match: 4. There are 16 residues in the CDR3. Germline values: CDR1 MGHRA, CDR2 YSYEKL.

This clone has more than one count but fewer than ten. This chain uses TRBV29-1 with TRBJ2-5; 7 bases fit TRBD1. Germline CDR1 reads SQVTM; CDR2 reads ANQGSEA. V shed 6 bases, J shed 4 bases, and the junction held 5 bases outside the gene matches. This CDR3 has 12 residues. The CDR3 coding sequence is TGCAGCGTCGCTACAGGGGTAGAGACCCAGTACTTC. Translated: CSVATGVETQYF.

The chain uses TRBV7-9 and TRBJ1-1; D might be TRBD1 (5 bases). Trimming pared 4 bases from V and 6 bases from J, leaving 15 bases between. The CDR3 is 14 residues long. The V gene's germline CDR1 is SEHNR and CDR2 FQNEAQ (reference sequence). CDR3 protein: CASSSTGWGAEAFF. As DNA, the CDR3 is TGTGCCAGCAGCTCGACCGGCTGGGGGGCTGAAGCTTTCTTT. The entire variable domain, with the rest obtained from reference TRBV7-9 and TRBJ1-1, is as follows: DTGVSQNPRHKITKRGQNVTFRCDPISEHNRLYWYRQTLGQGPEFLTYFQNEAQLEKSRLLSDRFSAERPKGSFSTLEIQRTEQGDSAMYLCASSSTGWGAEAFFGQGTRLTVV.

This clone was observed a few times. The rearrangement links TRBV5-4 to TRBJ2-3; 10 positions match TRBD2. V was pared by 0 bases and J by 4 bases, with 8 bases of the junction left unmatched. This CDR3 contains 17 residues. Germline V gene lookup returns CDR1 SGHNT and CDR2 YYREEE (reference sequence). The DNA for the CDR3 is TGTGCCAGCAGCTTGGGGCTAGCGGGAGAGTTAGCAGATACGCAGTATTTT. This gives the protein CASSLGLAGELADTQYF.

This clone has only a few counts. The CDR3 DNA reads TGCAGCGTTGAATTGTCGAGGGACAGGGAGAGGAACACCATATATTTT. Encoded protein: CSVELSRDRERNTIYF. The rearrangement uses TRBV29-1 and TRBJ1-3; the match to TRBD1 covers 9 bases. Looked up from germline, CDR1 is SQVTM and CDR2 is ANQGSEA. The CDR3 is 16 amino acids. The ends lost 2 bases at V and 7 bases at J; junction bases unmatched: 12.

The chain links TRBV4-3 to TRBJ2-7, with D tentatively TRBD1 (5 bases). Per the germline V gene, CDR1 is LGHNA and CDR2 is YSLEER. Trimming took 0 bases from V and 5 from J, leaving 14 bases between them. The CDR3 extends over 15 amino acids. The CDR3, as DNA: TGCGCCAGCAGCCAAGATTTAAGCAGGGCCAACGAGCAGTACTTC. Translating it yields CASSQDLSRANEQYF.

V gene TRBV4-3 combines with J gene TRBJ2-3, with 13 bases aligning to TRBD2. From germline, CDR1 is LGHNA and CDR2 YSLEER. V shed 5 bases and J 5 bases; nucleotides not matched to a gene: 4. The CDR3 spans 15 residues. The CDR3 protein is CASSMGLAGLDTQYF. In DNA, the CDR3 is TGCGCCAGCAGCATGGGACTAGCGGGATTAGATACGCAGTATTTT.

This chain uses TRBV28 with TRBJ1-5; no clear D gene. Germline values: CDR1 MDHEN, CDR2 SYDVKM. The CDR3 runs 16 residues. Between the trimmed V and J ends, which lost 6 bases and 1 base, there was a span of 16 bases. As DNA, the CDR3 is TGTGCCAGCAGGCCCACGACAAGGCGAAGCAATCAGCCCCAGCATTTT. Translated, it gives CASRPTTRRSNQPQHF.

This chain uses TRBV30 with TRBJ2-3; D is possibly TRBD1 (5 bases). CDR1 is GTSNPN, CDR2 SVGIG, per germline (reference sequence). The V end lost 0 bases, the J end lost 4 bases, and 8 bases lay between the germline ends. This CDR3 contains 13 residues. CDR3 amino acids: CAWSVGQSDTQYF. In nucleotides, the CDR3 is TGTGCCTGGAGTGTAGGACAATCAGATACGCAGTATTTT.

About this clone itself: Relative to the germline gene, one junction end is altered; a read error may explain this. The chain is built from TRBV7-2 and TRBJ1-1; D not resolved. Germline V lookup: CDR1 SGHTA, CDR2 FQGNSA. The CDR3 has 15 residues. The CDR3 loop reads CASRLGGSPVTEAFF. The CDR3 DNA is TGTGCCAGCAGGTTAGGCGGTTCCCCTGTTACTGAAGCTTTCTTT. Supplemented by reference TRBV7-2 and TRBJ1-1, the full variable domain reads GAGVSQSPSNKVTEKGKDVELRCDPISGHTALYWYRQSLGQGLEFLIYFQGNSAPDKSGLPSDRFSAERTGGSVSTLTIQRTQQEDSAVYLCASRLGGSPVTEAFFGQGTRLTVV.

The chain's CDR3 is CASSYSRVRSNTEAFF. The CDR3 DNA is TGTGCCAGCAGTTACTCGAGGGTCAGATCGAACACTGAAGCTTTCTTT. The chain is built from TRBV6-5 and TRBJ1-1, with no clear D. V lost 0 bases and J lost 1, with 12 bases in between. The CDR3 has 16 amino acids. CDR1 and CDR2 (germline): MNHEY, SVGAGI.

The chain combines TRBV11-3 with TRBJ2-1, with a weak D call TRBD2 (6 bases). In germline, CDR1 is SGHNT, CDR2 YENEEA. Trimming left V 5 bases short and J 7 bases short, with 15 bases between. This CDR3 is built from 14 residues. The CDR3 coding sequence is TGTGCCAGCAGCATCGCCGGGGCGGGGAATGAGCAGTTCTTC. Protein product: CASSIAGAGNEQFF.

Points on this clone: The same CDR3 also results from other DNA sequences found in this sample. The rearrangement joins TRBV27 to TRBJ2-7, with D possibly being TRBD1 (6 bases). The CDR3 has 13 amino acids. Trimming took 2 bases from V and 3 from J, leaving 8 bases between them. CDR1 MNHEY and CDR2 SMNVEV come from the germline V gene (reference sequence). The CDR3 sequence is CASSLQGGYEQYF. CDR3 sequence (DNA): TGTGCCAGCAGTTTACAAGGGGGCTACGAGCAGTACTTC.